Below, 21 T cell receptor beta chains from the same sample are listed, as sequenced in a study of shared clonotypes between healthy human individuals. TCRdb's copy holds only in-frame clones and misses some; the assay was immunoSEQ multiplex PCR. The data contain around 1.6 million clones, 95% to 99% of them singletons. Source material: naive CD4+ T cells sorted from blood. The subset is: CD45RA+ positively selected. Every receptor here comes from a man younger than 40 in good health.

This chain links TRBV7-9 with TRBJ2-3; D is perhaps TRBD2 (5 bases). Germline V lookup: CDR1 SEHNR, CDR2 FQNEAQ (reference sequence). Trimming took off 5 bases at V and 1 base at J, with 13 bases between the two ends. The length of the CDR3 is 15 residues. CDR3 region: CASSPRGSGTDTQYF. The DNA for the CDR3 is TGTGCCAGCAGCCCACGGGGTAGCGGCACAGATACGCAGTATTTT.

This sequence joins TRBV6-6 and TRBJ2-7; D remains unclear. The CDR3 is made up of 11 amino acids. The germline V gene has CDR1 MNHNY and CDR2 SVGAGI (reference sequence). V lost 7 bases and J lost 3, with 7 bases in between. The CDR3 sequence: CASNSGYEQYF. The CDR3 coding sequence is TGTGCCAGCAACTCAGGCTACGAGCAGTACTTC.

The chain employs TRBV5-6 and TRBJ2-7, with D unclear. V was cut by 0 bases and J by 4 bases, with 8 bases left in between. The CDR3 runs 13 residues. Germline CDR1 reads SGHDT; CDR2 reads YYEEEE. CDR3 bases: TGTGCCAGCAGCTTGGTGGGAATTTACGAGCAGTACTTC. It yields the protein CASSLVGIYEQYF.

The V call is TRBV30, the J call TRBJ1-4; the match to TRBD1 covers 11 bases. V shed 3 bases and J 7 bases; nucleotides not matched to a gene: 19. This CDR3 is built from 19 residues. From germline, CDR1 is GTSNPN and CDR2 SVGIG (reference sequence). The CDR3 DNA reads TGTGCCTGGAGCTTCGGGGGAGGACAGGGGGCAGGAAGAAGTGAAAAACTGTTTTTT. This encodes CAWSFGGGQGAGRSEKLFF. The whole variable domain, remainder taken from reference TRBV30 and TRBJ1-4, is SQTIHQWPATLVQPVGSPLSLECTVEGTSNPNLYWYRQAAGRGLQLLFYSVGIGQISSEVPQNLSASRPQDRQFILSSKKLLLSDSGFYLCAWSFGGGQGAGRSEKLFFGSGTQLSVL.

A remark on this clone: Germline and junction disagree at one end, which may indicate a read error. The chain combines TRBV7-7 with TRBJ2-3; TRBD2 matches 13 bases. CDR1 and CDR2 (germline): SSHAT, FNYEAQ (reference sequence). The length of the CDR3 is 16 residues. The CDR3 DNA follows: TGTGCTAGCAGCCCACTAGCGGGAGGGCTATCGGATACGCAGTATTTT. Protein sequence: CASSPLAGGLSDTQYF.

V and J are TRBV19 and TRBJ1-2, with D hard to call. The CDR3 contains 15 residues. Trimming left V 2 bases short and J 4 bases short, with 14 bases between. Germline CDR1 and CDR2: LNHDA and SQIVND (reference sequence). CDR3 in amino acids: CASSIFGRAGYGYTF. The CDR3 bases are TGTGCCAGTAGTATATTTGGCAGAGCGGGCTATGGCTACACCTTC.

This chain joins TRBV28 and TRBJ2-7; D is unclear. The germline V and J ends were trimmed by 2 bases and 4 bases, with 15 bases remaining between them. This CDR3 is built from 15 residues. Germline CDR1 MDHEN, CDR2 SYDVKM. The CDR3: CASSLISDRNYEQYF. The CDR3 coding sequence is TGTGCCAGCAGTTTAATCTCGGACCGCAATTACGAGCAGTACTTC.

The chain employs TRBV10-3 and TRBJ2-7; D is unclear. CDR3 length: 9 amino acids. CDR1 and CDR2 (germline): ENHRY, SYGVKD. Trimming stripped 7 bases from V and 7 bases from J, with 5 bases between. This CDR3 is CAIKREQYF. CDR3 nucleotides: TGTGCCATCAAACGAGAGCAGTACTTC.

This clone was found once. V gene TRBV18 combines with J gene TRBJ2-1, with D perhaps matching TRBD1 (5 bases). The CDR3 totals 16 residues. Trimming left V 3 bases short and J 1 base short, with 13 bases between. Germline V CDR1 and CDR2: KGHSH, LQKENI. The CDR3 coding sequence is TGTGCCAGCTCACCCACCAGGGTGGGGTCCTACAATGAGCAGTTCTTC. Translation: CASSPTRVGSYNEQFF.

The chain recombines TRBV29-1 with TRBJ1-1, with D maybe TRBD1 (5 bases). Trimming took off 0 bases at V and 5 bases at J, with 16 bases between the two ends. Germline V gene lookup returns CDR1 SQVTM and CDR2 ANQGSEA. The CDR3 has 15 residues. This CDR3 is CSVEDWSGVGTEAFF. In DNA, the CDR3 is TGCAGCGTTGAAGATTGGTCGGGGGTAGGGACTGAAGCTTTCTTT.

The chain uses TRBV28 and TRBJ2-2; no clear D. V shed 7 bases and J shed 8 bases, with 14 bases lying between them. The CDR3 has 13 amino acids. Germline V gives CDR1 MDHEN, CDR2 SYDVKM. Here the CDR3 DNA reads TGTGCCAGCATACAGTCTGGAGCTGGGGAGCTGTTTTTT. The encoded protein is CASIQSGAGELFF.

CDR3 sequence: CASSSPAGLPGNTIYF. Written as DNA, the CDR3 is TGTGCCAGCAGCTCCCCGGCAGGGCTTCCTGGAAACACCATATATTTT. The rearrangement uses TRBV13 and TRBJ1-3, with D possibly matching TRBD1 (5 bases). Per germline, CDR1 PRHDT and CDR2 FYEKMQ (reference sequence). CDR3 length: 16 residues. Trimming cost V 4 bases and J 2 bases, with 15 bases left between them.

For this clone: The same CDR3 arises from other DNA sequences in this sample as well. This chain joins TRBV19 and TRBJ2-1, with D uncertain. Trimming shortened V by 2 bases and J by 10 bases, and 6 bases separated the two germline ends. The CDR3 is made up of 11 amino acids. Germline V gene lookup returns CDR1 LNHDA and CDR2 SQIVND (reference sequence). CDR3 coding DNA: TGTGCCAGTAGTATAATAGGCGAGCAGTTCTTC. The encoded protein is CASSIIGEQFF.

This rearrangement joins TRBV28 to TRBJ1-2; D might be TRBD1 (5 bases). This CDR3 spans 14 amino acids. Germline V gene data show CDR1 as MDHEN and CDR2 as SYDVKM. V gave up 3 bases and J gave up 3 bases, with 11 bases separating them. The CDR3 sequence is CASSFYLGDYGYTF. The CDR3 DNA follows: TGTGCCAGCAGTTTCTACCTGGGGGACTATGGCTACACCTTC.

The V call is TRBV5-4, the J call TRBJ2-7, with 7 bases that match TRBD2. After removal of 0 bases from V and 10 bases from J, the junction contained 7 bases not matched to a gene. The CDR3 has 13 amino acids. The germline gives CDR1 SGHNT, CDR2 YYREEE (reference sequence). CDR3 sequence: CASSLVGGSGQYF. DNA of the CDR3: TGTGCCAGCAGCTTGGTTGGCGGGAGCGGACAGTACTTC.

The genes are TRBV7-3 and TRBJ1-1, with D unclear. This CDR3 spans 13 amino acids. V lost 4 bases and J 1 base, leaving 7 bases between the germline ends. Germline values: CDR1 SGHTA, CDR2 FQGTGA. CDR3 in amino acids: CASSSRRNTEAFF. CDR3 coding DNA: TGTGCCAGCAGCTCCCGGCGGAACACTGAAGCTTTCTTT.

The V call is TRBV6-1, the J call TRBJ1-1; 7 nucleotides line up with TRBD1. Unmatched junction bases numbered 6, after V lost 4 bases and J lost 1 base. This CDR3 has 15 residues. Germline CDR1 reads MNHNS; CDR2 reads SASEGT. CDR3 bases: TGTGCCAGCAGTGCCAGGGGGTTTGGGAACACTGAAGCTTTCTTT. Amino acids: CASSARGFGNTEAFF.

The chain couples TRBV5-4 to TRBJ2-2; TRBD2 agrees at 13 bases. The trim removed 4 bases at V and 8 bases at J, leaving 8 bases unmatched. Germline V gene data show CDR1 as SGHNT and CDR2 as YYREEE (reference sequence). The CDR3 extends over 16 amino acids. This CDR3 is CASSPRTSGSGGELFF. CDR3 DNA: TGTGCCAGCAGCCCCAGGACTAGCGGGAGTGGAGGGGAGCTGTTTTTT.

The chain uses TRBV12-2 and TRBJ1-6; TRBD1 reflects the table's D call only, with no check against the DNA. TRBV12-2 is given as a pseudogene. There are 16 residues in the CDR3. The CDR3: CASRPEQGIDNSPLHF. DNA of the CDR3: TGTGCAAGTCGCCCCGAACAGGGGATCGATAATTCACCCCTCCACTTT.

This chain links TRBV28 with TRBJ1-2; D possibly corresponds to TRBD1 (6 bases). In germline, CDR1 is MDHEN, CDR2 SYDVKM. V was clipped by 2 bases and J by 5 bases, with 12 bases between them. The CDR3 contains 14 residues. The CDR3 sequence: CASSLGRGGYGYTF. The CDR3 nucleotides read TGTGCCAGCAGTTTAGGGCGAGGGGGGTATGGCTACACCTTC.

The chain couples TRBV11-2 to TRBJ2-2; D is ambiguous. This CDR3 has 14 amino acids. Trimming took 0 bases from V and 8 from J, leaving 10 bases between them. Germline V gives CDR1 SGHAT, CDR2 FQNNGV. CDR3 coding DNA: TGTGCCAGCAGCTTAGAACGGGTTTCGGGGGAGCTGTTTTTT. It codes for CASSLERVSGELFF.